This T cell receptor beta chain was identified during a study of human T cells and chemical hapten exposure. Study at large: TCR yields per sample varied, mainly owing to small pooled library volume differences.

Study results and caveats: TCRs whose frequency exceeded 1 in 1000 remained the same following DPC sensitization.

Described time point: healthy volunteer bleed at 2 weeks. Sequencing started from total RNA isolated from unfractionated whole blood. Details on this clonotype: What it binds is unknown.

Between the trimmed V and J ends, which lost 0 bases and 5 bases, there was a span of 16 bases. CDR1 and CDR2 (germline): MGHRA, YSYEKL. This CDR3 contains 16 residues. The library tagged individual cDNA molecules with unique molecular identifiers. Methods used by the authors: Samples contained a median of roughly 96,000 TCRs, with a range of 23,224 to 690,600. TCRdb ran MiXCR on the RACE reads and lists one entry per CDR3 protein. The V and J calls and clone size are TCRdb's, not the authors'. This table has just over 90,000 distinct CDR3 sequences, about 8.8% appearing once. The source material was whole blood. This TCR was recovered from a female donor in good health. Some clones in this sample may be carry-over from other donors' samples. The gene calls are TRBV4-1 and TRBJ1-2; D gene uncertain. CDR3 sequence reads: CASSQDYPRGLYGYTF. In nucleotides, the CDR3 is TGCGCCAGCAGCCAAGATTACCCTAGAGGTCTATATGGCTACACCTTC.